Below, 7 T cell receptor beta chains from the same sample are listed, as sequenced in a study of blood T cell repertoires in COVID-19 (dated by TCRdb to between 2020 and 2021). Libraries were prepared through the immunoSEQ multiplex PCR assay. Sourced from immuneACCESS, this table was stored by TCRdb with only in-frame sequences that have V and J called. A share of the clones is absent; for the studies checked, an unresolved V gene accounts for under half, and the remainder has no known explanation. The sample contains around 180,000 clones, around 85% of them found a single time. 20% of the sample is held by the ten biggest clonotypes. Sample: peripheral blood. Receptors were obtained from a man in his sixties or seventies with active or convalescent COVID-19.

The chain joins TRBV28 to TRBJ1-5; possibly TRBD1 for D (6 bases). The germline V gene has CDR1 MDHEN and CDR2 SYDVKM. The CDR3 loop spans 14 amino acids. Between the trimmed V and J ends, which lost 1 base and 6 bases, there was a span of 10 bases. The CDR3 here is CASSLYRASQPQHF. The CDR3 bases are TGTGCCAGCAGTTTATACAGGGCGAGTCAGCCCCAGCATTTT. The full variable domain, in which reference TRBV28 and TRBJ1-5 provide the parts outside the CDR3, is DVKVTQSSRYLVKRTGEKVFLECVQDMDHENMFWYRQDPGLGLRLIYFSYDVKMKEKGDIPEGYSVSREKKERFSLILESASTNQTSMYLCASSLYRASQPQHFGDGTRLSIL.

The chain has TRBV5-4 and TRBJ1-1, with 10 nucleotides matching TRBD1. Germline trimming cut 2 bases from V and 0 bases from J; bases unmatched to any gene: 7. The CDR3 length is 17 residues. In germline, CDR1 is SGHNT, CDR2 YYREEE (reference sequence). Written as DNA, the CDR3 is TGTGCCAGCAGCTTTCCAGACAGGGGGCGCGTGAACACTGAAGCTTTCTTT. As protein: CASSFPDRGRVNTEAFF.

This chain joins TRBV6-5 and TRBJ1-6, with no clear D. CDR1 is MNHEY, CDR2 SVGAGI, per germline. The V end lost 4 bases, the J end lost 7 bases, and 8 bases lay between the germline ends. This CDR3 region has 13 residues. The CDR3 bases are TGTGCCAGCAGTTCCCACGGGAATTCACCCCTCCACTTT. This gives the protein CASSSHGNSPLHF.

The chain joins TRBV6-6 to TRBJ1-6, with a possible D match to TRBD1 (5 bases). The V and J ends lost 5 bases and 10 bases respectively, with 15 bases between them. CDR1 is MNHNY, CDR2 SVGAGI, per germline (reference sequence). The CDR3 is 14 residues long. The CDR3: CASSDRQKGSPLHF. In nucleotides, the CDR3 is TGTGCCAGCAGTGATCGACAGAAGGGATCACCCCTCCACTTT.

This chain joins TRBV29-1 and TRBJ1-1; D unresolved. Germline-derived CDR1 and CDR2 are SQVTM and ANQGSEA. The CDR3 runs to 14 residues. V lost 5 bases and J lost 3, with 16 bases in between. CDR3 nucleotide sequence: TGCAGCGTTACTACGGAGGTCTACGACACTGAAGCTTTCTTT. Encoded protein: CSVTTEVYDTEAFF.

The V call is TRBV5-8, the J call TRBJ1-5, with D possibly TRBD1 on 6 matching bases. The germline CDR1 and CDR2 sequences are SGHTS and YDEGEE. This CDR3 contains 14 residues. Trimming cost V 4 bases and J 6 bases, with 14 bases left between them. The CDR3 DNA follows: TGTGCCAGCAGCATTGGCAGGGGAAGTCAGCCCCAGCATTTT. Protein product: CASSIGRGSQPQHF.

This clone was counted a single time. The genes are TRBV5-4 and TRBJ2-7; tentatively, D is TRBD1 (6 bases). Germline-derived CDR1 and CDR2 are SGHNT and YYREEE (reference sequence). Trimming left V 2 bases short and J 7 bases short, with 19 bases between. CDR3 size: 15 residues. CDR3 region: CASSFRDTPSEEQYF. Written as DNA, the CDR3 is TGTGCCAGCAGCTTCCGGGACACCCCGTCTGAAGAGCAGTACTTC.